This entry lists 24 T cell receptor beta chains sequenced from one sample in a study of blood T cell repertoires in COVID-19. TCRdb's table, derived via immunoSEQ multiplex PCR, lists solely in-frame clones and lacks some. The table has about 200,000 clones, 88% seen once; the top ten hold around 1.6%. The material sequenced was peripheral blood. These receptors originate from a man younger than 35 with active or convalescent COVID-19.

V is TRBV25-1 and J is TRBJ1-1; D gene unclear. Germline CDR1 is MGHDK and CDR2 is SYGVNS. V gave up 1 base and J gave up 5 bases, with 14 bases separating them. The CDR3 consists of 15 residues. In DNA form, the CDR3 reads TGTGCCAGCAGTGAATTGTCGGGCCGGGGAACTGAAGCTTTCTTT. Translating gives CASSELSGRGTEAFF.

The V gene is TRBV11-2, the J gene TRBJ2-1, with 9 nucleotides matching TRBD2. Germline V gene lookup returns CDR1 SGHAT and CDR2 FQNNGV. The CDR3 sequence is 16 residues long. V was pared by 2 bases and J by 4 bases, with 6 bases of the junction left unmatched. The CDR3: CASSLNGLAGYNEQFF. CDR3 sequence (DNA): TGTGCCAGCAGCTTAAACGGGCTAGCGGGATACAATGAGCAGTTCTTC.

This rearrangement joins TRBV3-1 (or the pseudogene TRBV3-2) to TRBJ2-7; D possibly corresponds to TRBD1 (5 bases). CDR3 length: 17 amino acids. V lost 1 base, J lost 2 bases, and 18 bases lay in between. Germline V gene sequence: CDR1 LGHDT, CDR2 YNNKEL (reference sequence). CDR3 coding DNA: TGTGCCAGCAGCCAAGGCGTTTGGCCAGGGTTGACCTACGAGCAGTACTTC. Encoded protein: CASSQGVWPGLTYEQYF.

The rearrangement uses TRBV5-6 and TRBJ2-3; D is perhaps TRBD2 (5 bases). The CDR3 sequence is 16 residues long. The germline V gene has CDR1 SGHDT and CDR2 YYEEEE. Trimming pared 0 bases from V and 4 bases from J, leaving 15 bases between. The CDR3 sequence is CASSLGGGSSADTQYF. The DNA for the CDR3 is TGTGCCAGCAGCTTGGGTGGCGGGTCGAGTGCAGATACGCAGTATTTT.

V and J are TRBV21-1 and TRBJ2-3; TRBD2 was called by the table and not checked on the DNA. TRBV21-1 is a pseudogene. This CDR3 is built from 14 residues. Here the CDR3 reads CASSKGPGADTQYF. CDR3 coding DNA: TGTGCCAGCAGCAAAGGCCCGGGAGCCGATACGCAGTATTTT.

The chain couples TRBV30 to TRBJ1-2; D unclear. The CDR3 runs 12 residues. The V end lost 2 bases, the J end lost 4 bases, and 8 bases lay between the germline ends. Per germline, CDR1 GTSNPN and CDR2 SVGIG (reference sequence). DNA for the CDR3: TGTGCCTGGAGTTCGCAGTTCTATGGCTACACCTTC. Its protein is CAWSSQFYGYTF.

The V gene is TRBV19, the J gene TRBJ1-1; TRBD1 aligns across 9 bases. The germline CDR1 and CDR2 sequences are LNHDA and SQIVND (reference sequence). This CDR3 comprises 18 residues. Trimming took 3 bases from V and 9 from J; bases not matched to a gene: 20. CDR3 DNA sequence: TGTGCCAGTAGTATGGCGGTCCACACAGGGGGCGTTGGTTTCCAAGCTTTCTTT. As protein: CASSMAVHTGGVGFQAFF.

In DNA, the CDR3 is TGTGCCAGCAGCTTAGGGGACAGTTCCTCGGGGGAGCTGTTTTTT. It is translated as CASSLGDSSSGELFF. V is TRBV11-3 and J is TRBJ2-2, with 7 bases lining up with TRBD1. The CDR3 is made up of 15 amino acids. V lost 1 base, J lost 8 bases, and 7 bases stayed unmatched. Germline CDR1 reads SGHNT; CDR2 reads YENEEA.

V and J are TRBV6-5 and TRBJ1-2, with D possibly matching TRBD1 (6 bases). Germline V gene lookup returns CDR1 MNHEY and CDR2 SVGAGI. The V gene lost 5 bases and the J gene lost 5 bases, with 18 bases spanning the gap. There are 15 residues in the CDR3. CDR3 DNA sequence: TGTGCCAGCAGTCGCCTTGGGGGGCGGGGGTATGGCTACACCTTC. Encoded protein: CASSRLGGRGYGYTF.

The V and J genes are TRBV3-1 (or the pseudogene TRBV3-2) and TRBJ2-7, with D possibly TRBD2 on 5 matching bases. The CDR3 sequence is 14 residues long. Germline CDR1 reads LGHDT; CDR2 reads YNNKEL (reference sequence). Trimming stripped 4 bases from V and 6 bases from J, with 16 bases between. CDR3 protein: CASSRLGSGGEQYF. The CDR3 DNA reads as TGTGCCAGCAGCCGGTTAGGCTCCGGAGGCGAGCAGTACTTC.

Only one count was recorded for this clone. The chain is built from TRBV5-4 and TRBJ1-6; D is uncertain. Trimming pared 0 bases from V and 0 bases from J, leaving 7 bases between. The germline CDR1 and CDR2 sequences are SGHNT and YYREEE (reference sequence). The CDR3 has 16 amino acids. CDR3 in DNA: TGTGCCAGCAGCTTGGACGGGAGCTCCTATAATTCACCCCTCCACTTT. It encodes CASSLDGSSYNSPLHF. Based on the CDR3 plus reference TRBV5-4 and TRBJ1-6, the full variable domain is ETGVTQSPTHLIKTRGQQVTLRCSSQSGHNTVSWYQQALGQGPQFIFQYYREEENGRGNFPPRFSGLQFPNYSSELNVNALELDDSALYLCASSLDGSSYNSPLHFGNGTRLTVT.

The chain joins TRBV2 to TRBJ2-7, with 9 bases matching TRBD1. The CDR3 has 11 residues. The V and J ends lost 6 bases and 13 bases, in that order; junction bases with no gene match: 7. Per the germline V gene, CDR1 is SNHLY and CDR2 is FYNNEI. CDR3 loop: CASSVRTGVYF. In DNA form, the CDR3 reads TGTGCCAGCAGCGTCCGGACAGGGGTTTACTTC.

The V and J genes are TRBV6-6 and TRBJ1-5; the match to TRBD1 covers 8 bases. Per the germline V gene, CDR1 is MNHNY and CDR2 is SVGAGI (reference sequence). The CDR3 totals 14 residues. The V and J ends lost 6 bases and 5 bases, in that order; junction bases with no gene match: 6. Here the CDR3 reads CASRRQGRDQPQHF. CDR3 in DNA: TGTGCCAGCAGGAGACAGGGGCGTGATCAGCCCCAGCATTTT.

The count of this clone is one. The J gene is TRBJ2-1, the V gene TRBV6-5; the D gene is possibly TRBD2 (6 bases). In germline, CDR1 is MNHEY, CDR2 SVGAGI. CDR3 length: 15 amino acids. V was clipped by 2 bases and J by 3 bases, with 11 bases between them. DNA for the CDR3: TGTGCCAGCAGTTACGGCCTAGCGCTCTACAATGAGCAGTTCTTC. Protein: CASSYGLALYNEQFF.

The CDR3 protein is CSVEGSRDRSPYEQYF. CDR3 DNA sequence: TGCAGCGTTGAAGGCTCGCGGGACAGGTCACCCTACGAGCAGTACTTC. The chain joins TRBV29-1 to TRBJ2-7, with 8 bases identical to TRBD1. CDR1 and CDR2 from the germline V gene are SQVTM and ANQGSEA. The J segment lost 2 bases and the V segment lost 1 base, leaving 10 bases of the junction unmatched. The CDR3 runs 16 residues.

This chain uses TRBV19 with TRBJ2-2; 8 bases agree with TRBD1. The CDR3 is made up of 15 amino acids. The ends lost 5 bases at V and 2 bases at J; junction bases unmatched: 4. Germline-derived CDR1 and CDR2 are LNHDA and SQIVND (reference sequence). The CDR3 sequence is CASSVTGDNTGELFF. For the CDR3, the DNA is TGTGCCAGTAGTGTGACAGGGGACAACACCGGGGAGCTGTTTTTT. Looking up the rest from reference TRBV19 and TRBJ2-2 gives the full variable domain: DGGITQSPKYLFRKEGQNVTLSCEQNLNHDAMYWYRQDPGQGLRLIYYSQIVNDFQKGDIAEGYSVSREKKESFPLTVTSAQKNPTAFYLCASSVTGDNTGELFFGEGSRLTVL.

This rearrangement joins TRBV7-2 to TRBJ2-1, with 7 bases that match TRBD1. This CDR3 is built from 13 residues. Losses at the gene ends were 5 bases for V and 5 bases for J; bases not matched to a gene: 3. The germline CDR1 and CDR2 sequences are SGHTA and FQGNSA. The CDR3 DNA reads TGTGCCAGCAGCAGACAGGGCAACAATGAGCAGTTCTTC. The encoded protein is CASSRQGNNEQFF.

The CDR3 here is CASSESAVSYEQYF. For the CDR3, the DNA is TGCGCCAGCAGTGAGTCCGCAGTCTCCTACGAGCAGTACTTC. This chain links TRBV10-2 with TRBJ2-7, with D unresolved. The CDR3 loop spans 14 amino acids. Germline CDR1 and CDR2: WSHSY and SAAADI. The V end was cut by 0 bases, the J end by 0 bases, with 6 bases between.

The chain has TRBV18 and TRBJ2-5; 7 nucleotides line up with TRBD2. Germline loops: CDR1 KGHSH, CDR2 LQKENI. CDR3 size: 14 residues. V shed 0 bases and J 5 bases; nucleotides not matched to a gene: 3. The chain's CDR3 is CASSPPASGETQYF. CDR3 nucleotides: TGTGCCAGCTCACCACCGGCTAGCGGTGAGACCCAGTACTTC.

CDR3 region: CATRQGNYGYTF. DNA of the CDR3: TGTGCCACACGACAGGGGAACTATGGCTACACCTTC. The chain couples TRBV15 to TRBJ1-2, with TRBD1 matching over 8 bases. J was trimmed by 2 bases and V by 9 bases; bases with no gene match: 2. Germline CDR1 and CDR2: LNHNV and YYDKDF (reference sequence). This CDR3 is built from 12 residues.

This chain connects TRBV24-1 to TRBJ1-5; D unclear. The V end was cut by 8 bases, the J end by 5 bases, with 9 bases between. This CDR3 has 12 amino acids. Germline CDR1 KGHDR, CDR2 SFDVKD. Here the CDR3 reads CATIRRHQPQHF. Written as DNA, the CDR3 is TGTGCCACCATACGCAGGCATCAGCCCCAGCATTTT.

The chain recombines TRBV2 with TRBJ1-6; D not resolved. This CDR3 region has 12 residues. V gave up 1 base and J gave up 18 bases, with 13 bases separating them. The germline V gene has CDR1 SNHLY and CDR2 FYNNEI. The CDR3 DNA is TGTGCCAGCAGTGAAGGCGGCCCCTCGGGCCACTTT. Translated: CASSEGGPSGHF.

The chain joins TRBV19 to TRBJ2-1, with 8 bases fitting TRBD2. With 3 bases clipped from V and 10 bases from J, the junction kept 8 bases outside the gene matches. Germline V gives CDR1 LNHDA, CDR2 SQIVND (reference sequence). The CDR3 contains 14 residues. The CDR3 DNA reads TGTGCCAGTAGTATCGAACGGGGGGGCCTAGAGCAGTTCTTC. Translating gives CASSIERGGLEQFF. Full variable domain (outside the CDR3, taken from reference TRBV19 and TRBJ2-1): DGGITQSPKYLFRKEGQNVTLSCEQNLNHDAMYWYRQDPGQGLRLIYYSQIVNDFQKGDIAEGYSVSREKKESFPLTVTSAQKNPTAFYLCASSIERGGLEQFFGPGTRLTVL.

V and J are TRBV30 and TRBJ1-5, with a tentative D call TRBD1 (6 bases). CDR3 length equals 13 residues. The V and J ends lost 2 bases and 9 bases respectively, with 14 bases between them. Germline V lookup: CDR1 GTSNPN, CDR2 SVGIG (reference sequence). The CDR3 region has the DNA TGTGCCTGGAGTTCAGGGGTCTTGGGGCCCCAGCATTTT. Protein sequence: CAWSSGVLGPQHF.